Each of the 28 T cell receptor beta chains below was sequenced from the same sample in a study of blood T cell repertoires in COVID-19. The method was immunoSEQ multiplex PCR; TCRdb's version includes in-frame clones alone and lacks a portion of them. Of about 120,000 clones detected, about 89% appear once; the ten largest clones hold 25% to 30%. The specimen was peripheral blood. These receptors all come from a woman between 65 and 79 years old with acute or convalescent COVID-19.

This rearrangement joins TRBV4-1 to TRBJ1-2, with 8 positions matching TRBD1. The ends lost 0 bases at V and 0 bases at J; junction bases unmatched: 3. Germline loops: CDR1 MGHRA, CDR2 YSYEKL. The CDR3 is made up of 16 amino acids. The CDR3 protein is CASSQERQGPNYGYTF. The CDR3 bases are TGCGCCAGCAGCCAAGAGCGACAGGGGCCTAACTATGGCTACACCTTC.

This chain links TRBV5-5 with TRBJ2-1, with 11 bases that match TRBD1. CDR3 size: 15 residues. The germline CDR1 and CDR2 sequences are SGHKS and YYEKEE (reference sequence). V lost 0 bases, J lost 8 bases, and 4 bases stayed unmatched. The CDR3 nucleotides are TGTGCCAGCAGCTTGGGGGACAGGGGGATCGATGAGCAGTTCTTC. Protein sequence: CASSLGDRGIDEQFF.

J is TRBJ2-7 and V is TRBV11-2; 7 nucleotides align to TRBD1. Per germline, CDR1 SGHAT and CDR2 FQNNGV. This CDR3 comprises 16 residues. V shed 5 bases and J 0 bases; nucleotides not matched to a gene: 10. This CDR3 is CASSPTGQASSYEQYF. Here the CDR3 DNA reads TGTGCCAGCAGCCCTACCGGACAGGCCAGCTCCTACGAGCAGTACTTC.

The J gene is TRBJ2-7, the V gene TRBV3-1 (or the pseudogene TRBV3-2); D may be TRBD1 (7 bases). Trimming removed 4 bases at V and 0 bases at J, with 13 bases between. This CDR3 contains 15 residues. Germline V lookup: CDR1 LGHDT, CDR2 YNNKEL (reference sequence). The CDR3 coding sequence is TGTGCCAGCAGCCCAGCAGGGGGAGGCTCCTACGAGCAGTACTTC. Its protein is CASSPAGGGSYEQYF.

The V gene is TRBV18, the J gene TRBJ2-3, with 10 nucleotides matching TRBD2. The CDR3 length is 16 residues. The V segment lost 3 bases and the J segment 2 bases; nucleotides outside the gene matches: 5. Germline values: CDR1 KGHSH, CDR2 LQKENI. The CDR3 nucleotides are TGTGCCAGCTCACCGTTTAGCGGGGGGTCCACAGATACGCAGTATTTT. Translating gives CASSPFSGGSTDTQYF.

This clone was seen just once. V usage is TRBV7-2 and J usage is TRBJ2-1; the match to TRBD2 covers 11 bases. V trimming: 3 bases; J trimming: 0 bases; junction bases outside the gene matches: 10. There are 19 residues in the CDR3. Germline assignment: CDR1 SGHTA and CDR2 FQGNSA. The CDR3 nucleotides read TGTGCCAGCAGCTTCACTAGCGGGGGCCCCATCACCTCCTACAATGAGCAGTTCTTC. Translation gives CASSFTSGGPITSYNEQFF.

This chain links TRBV6-1 with TRBJ1-2; D unclear. Germline V gene lookup returns CDR1 MNHNS and CDR2 SASEGT. The CDR3 runs 13 residues. V dropped 3 bases and J dropped 3 bases, with 8 bases sitting between them. The CDR3 loop reads CASSDPVDYGYTF. The CDR3 coding sequence is TGTGCCAGCAGTGACCCGGTGGACTATGGCTACACCTTC.

The rearrangement joins TRBV7-9 to TRBJ2-7, with D perhaps TRBD2 (5 bases). The V gene's germline CDR1 is SEHNR and CDR2 FQNEAQ (reference sequence). V lost 4 bases to trimming and J lost 6 bases, with 22 bases between them. The CDR3 consists of 16 residues. CDR3 nucleotides: TGTGCCAGCAGCTCCCCGCTCCCTAGCAGTAGGTTCGAGCAGTACTTC. Amino acid sequence: CASSSPLPSSRFEQYF.

CDR3 region: CASSLGPVLAGGADTQYF. The CDR3 nucleotides read TGTGCCAGCAGCTTAGGACCAGTACTAGCGGGGGGGGCAGATACGCAGTATTTT. The chain links TRBV7-6 to TRBJ2-3, with TRBD2 matching 13 bases. This CDR3 is built from 18 residues. Trimming at V came to 1 base and at J to 4 bases, leaving 8 bases not matched to a gene. Germline V CDR1 and CDR2: SGHVS, FNYEAQ.

This chain joins TRBV7-8 and TRBJ1-1; a possible D gene is TRBD1 (5 bases). Germline V gene data show CDR1 as SGHVS and CDR2 as FQNEAQ. Trimming left V 5 bases short and J 3 bases short, with 10 bases between. This CDR3 spans 13 amino acids. The DNA of the CDR3 is TGTGCCAGCAGCCGAAAAGGGGACACTGAAGCTTTCTTT. This sequence encodes CASSRKGDTEAFF.

This clone has just a few counts. V usage is TRBV5-1 and J usage is TRBJ1-1; D is unclear. With 4 bases removed from V and 4 bases from J, the gap between germline ends came to 14 bases. The germline V gene has CDR1 SGHRS and CDR2 YFSETQ. CDR3 length equals 14 residues. CDR3 coding DNA: TGCGCCAGCAGCCCCCGGGAGGGAGGCACTGAAGCTTTCTTT. Protein sequence: CASSPREGGTEAFF. The full variable domain, completed using reference TRBV5-1 and TRBJ1-1, is KAGVTQTPRYLIKTRGQQVTLSCSPISGHRSVSWYQQTPGQGLQFLFEYFSETQRNKGNFPGRFSGRQFSNSRSEMNVSTLELGDSALYLCASSPREGGTEAFFGQGTRLTVV.

The chain combines TRBV11-2 with TRBJ1-2, with TRBD1 matching 9 bases. V was pared by 5 bases and J by 7 bases, with 8 bases of the junction left unmatched. The germline gives CDR1 SGHAT, CDR2 FQNNGV. This CDR3 is 14 amino acids long. The CDR3 DNA is TGTGCCAGCAGCCATGGGGACAGGGCTGGTGGCTACACCTTC. As protein: CASSHGDRAGGYTF.

The chain links TRBV27 to TRBJ2-7; the D gene is possibly TRBD1 (6 bases). There are 14 residues in the CDR3. Germline CDR1 and CDR2: MNHEY and SMNVEV (reference sequence). Trimming shortened V by 5 bases and J by 1 base, and 12 bases separated the two germline ends. In nucleotides, the CDR3 is TGTGCCAGCAGTCCGCTGGGGGCTTCCTACGAGCAGTACTTC. The encoded protein is CASSPLGASYEQYF.

This chain uses TRBV5-4 with TRBJ2-3, with D perhaps TRBD2 (5 bases). The V end lost 1 base, the J end lost 2 bases, and 11 bases lay between the germline ends. Germline CDR1 reads SGHNT; CDR2 reads YYREEE (reference sequence). The CDR3 contains 15 residues. The CDR3 nucleotides are TGTGCCAGCAGCTTGACCCTGAGGGACACAGATACGCAGTATTTT. This gives the protein CASSLTLRDTDTQYF.

This clone was found many times. The V and J genes are TRBV14 and TRBJ2-1, with 11 nucleotides matching TRBD1. The length of the CDR3 is 16 residues. After removal of 2 bases from V and 3 bases from J, the junction contained 3 bases not matched to a gene. Germline V gene lookup returns CDR1 SGHDN and CDR2 FVKESK. The CDR3 coding sequence is TGTGCCAGCAGCCAATGGACAGGGGGCTACTACAATGAGCAGTTCTTC. Protein: CASSQWTGGYYNEQFF.

DNA for the CDR3: TGTGCCAGCAGCTTTACTAGCGGGGTCAATGGGGAGCAGTACTTC. Protein sequence: CASSFTSGVNGEQYF. The V gene is TRBV7-8, the J gene TRBJ2-7; TRBD2 matches 10 bases. The CDR3 covers 15 residues. Germline V lookup: CDR1 SGHVS, CDR2 FQNEAQ. Trimming at V came to 3 bases and at J to 7 bases, leaving 9 bases not matched to a gene.

This clone was observed once. This sequence joins TRBV6-4 and TRBJ2-3; D is possibly TRBD1 (6 bases). Trimming cost V 4 bases and J 6 bases, with 20 bases left between them. This CDR3 spans 16 amino acids. CDR1 and CDR2 from the germline V gene are MRHNA and SNTAGT. CDR3 residues: CASSGGPIPGADTQYF. CDR3 in DNA: TGTGCCAGCAGTGGGGGGCCTATCCCCGGGGCGGATACGCAGTATTTT.

V gene TRBV10-1 combines with J gene TRBJ1-3; 9 nucleotides align to TRBD1. The CDR3 consists of 13 residues. V shed 9 bases, J shed 3 bases, and the junction held 3 bases outside the gene matches. Germline V gene sequence: CDR1 WNHNN, CDR2 SYGVQD (reference sequence). The DNA of the CDR3 is TGCGCCAGGGACAGGGGTAGTGGAAACACCATATATTTT. Protein product: CARDRGSGNTIYF.

The table lists this clone with a few counts. This rearrangement joins TRBV6-5 to TRBJ2-4, with a possible D match to TRBD1 (6 bases). This CDR3 spans 14 amino acids. Germline V gives CDR1 MNHEY, CDR2 SVGAGI. Trimming pared 6 bases from V and 5 bases from J, leaving 14 bases between. The chain's CDR3 is CASRTGQGQNIQYF. The CDR3 coding sequence is TGTGCCAGCAGGACAGGACAAGGACAAAACATTCAGTACTTC.

In its sample, this clone was seen a few times. The rearrangement links TRBV19 to TRBJ1-2, with 10 nucleotides matching TRBD1. CDR1 is LNHDA and CDR2 is SQIVND in the germline V gene (reference sequence). V lost 4 bases and J lost 5; bases outside the gene matches: 7. The CDR3 covers 15 residues. The CDR3 spells CASSRDRGISYGYTF. CDR3 DNA: TGTGCCAGTAGTAGGGACAGGGGAATATCGTATGGCTACACCTTC. Variable domain in full (rest from reference TRBV19 and TRBJ1-2): DGGITQSPKYLFRKEGQNVTLSCEQNLNHDAMYWYRQDPGQGLRLIYYSQIVNDFQKGDIAEGYSVSREKKESFPLTVTSAQKNPTAFYLCASSRDRGISYGYTFGSGTRLTVV.

This chain connects TRBV2 to TRBJ2-1, with 11 nucleotides matching TRBD2. This CDR3 region has 15 residues. The trim removed 8 bases at V and 1 base at J, leaving 4 bases unmatched. CDR1 and CDR2 from the germline V gene are SNHLY and FYNNEI. The CDR3 loop reads CASCRLAGSYNEQFF. Written as DNA, the CDR3 is TGTGCCAGCTGCCGACTAGCGGGGTCCTACAATGAGCAGTTCTTC.

The V and J genes are TRBV2 and TRBJ1-1; weak D call: TRBD1 (5 bases). This CDR3 region has 14 residues. The V end lost 2 bases, the J end lost 0 bases, and 7 bases lay between the germline ends. Germline V gene sequence: CDR1 SNHLY, CDR2 FYNNEI. CDR3 nucleotide sequence: TGTGCCAGCAGTGAACAGGGCCTGAACACTGAAGCTTTCTTT. As protein: CASSEQGLNTEAFF.

The chain is built from TRBV6-5 and TRBJ2-3, with D maybe TRBD1 (5 bases). Germline V gives CDR1 MNHEY, CDR2 SVGAGI. With 6 bases removed from V and 4 bases from J, the gap between germline ends came to 17 bases. This CDR3 contains 15 residues. CDR3 DNA: TGTGCCAGCAGGCACCGTGGGGCTCGGGCAGATACGCAGTATTTT. It encodes CASRHRGARADTQYF.

This clone was detected once. The chain combines TRBV5-4 with TRBJ2-5, with 7 bases identical to TRBD1. J was trimmed by 4 bases and V by 6 bases; bases with no gene match: 21. The CDR3 has 18 amino acids. From germline, CDR1 is SGHNT and CDR2 YYREEE (reference sequence). The CDR3 DNA reads as TGTGCCAGCAACCCGGGACAGACAGTCGGTGGGTCGCGAGAGACCCAGTACTTC. Its protein is CASNPGQTVGGSRETQYF.

This sequence joins TRBV9 and TRBJ1-6, with 7 bases fitting TRBD1. The CDR3 has 15 amino acids. V dropped 0 bases and J dropped 7; count of bases not matched to a gene: 4. The germline V gene encodes CDR1 SGDLS and CDR2 YYNGEE. DNA of the CDR3: TGTGCCAGCAGCGTAGCTACAGGGGTAAATTCACCCCTCCACTTT. Its translation: CASSVATGVNSPLHF.

This chain connects TRBV3-1 (or the pseudogene TRBV3-2) to TRBJ2-5; D is unclear. The ends were cut back, 4 bases at V and 7 bases at J, with 16 bases in the middle. Germline assignment: CDR1 LGHDT and CDR2 YNNKEL (reference sequence). The CDR3 has 14 amino acids. The CDR3 loop is CASSLSEATRTQYF. As DNA, the CDR3 is TGTGCCAGCAGCCTAAGCGAAGCGACTCGGACCCAGTACTTC.

The V gene is TRBV20-1, the J gene TRBJ1-2; 11 positions agree with TRBD1. Germline trimming cut 3 bases from V and 5 bases from J; bases unmatched to any gene: 8. The CDR3 loop spans 15 amino acids. Germline V gene lookup returns CDR1 DFQATT and CDR2 SNEGSKA (reference sequence). The CDR3 nucleotides read TGCAGTGCTAGTGGGGGACAGGGGGTTCATTATGGCTACACCTTC. This encodes CSASGGQGVHYGYTF.

This clone was found once. V and J are TRBV12-5 and TRBJ1-5, with D perhaps TRBD1 (6 bases). V shed 3 bases and J shed 2 bases, with 23 bases lying between them. The CDR3 is made up of 19 amino acids. Looked up from germline, CDR1 is LGHNT and CDR2 is FRNRAP. The CDR3 DNA reads TGTGCTAGTGGTTTCTGGCGGGGGCTGGGGTCGTACGGCAATCAGCCCCAGCATTTT. It encodes CASGFWRGLGSYGNQPQHF.